This T cell receptor beta chain was recovered during a study of cytomegalovirus exposure and HLA in healthy donors. Healthy bone marrow donors made up the donors. Germline V CDR1 and CDR2: SGHTS, YDEGEE. The CDR3 is 15 amino acids. Trimming shortened V by 0 bases and J by 0 bases, and 10 bases separated the two germline ends. Study-wide results and caveats: Accurate prediction of HLA-A and HLA-B alleles (for most subjects) was reportedly achieved from TCR beta sequences. HLA alleles showed associations with fewer than 20,000 TCR beta sequences in a later analysis, at a 0.05 false discovery rate. Analysis was carried out at a later point, and it linked a missense DCLRE1C variant to TCR beta V- and J-gene trimming.

On this clone: Antigen: not known.

A multiplex PCR was run with 60 Vbeta primers and 13 Jbeta primers. Profiling relied on immunoSEQ multiplex PCR, and the TCRdb table lists in-frame clones only, not all of them. This table has some 120,000 clones, around 72% appearing once. The receptor comes from a man aged 25-45 years in good health and CMV-seronegative. Sequenced material: PBMCs. The rearrangement links TRBV5-8 to TRBJ2-7, with D perhaps TRBD2 (6 bases). Written as DNA, the CDR3 is TGTGCCAGCAGCTTGGCCTCCGGGGGCTCCTACGAGCAGTACTTC. Encoded protein: CASSLASGGSYEQYF.